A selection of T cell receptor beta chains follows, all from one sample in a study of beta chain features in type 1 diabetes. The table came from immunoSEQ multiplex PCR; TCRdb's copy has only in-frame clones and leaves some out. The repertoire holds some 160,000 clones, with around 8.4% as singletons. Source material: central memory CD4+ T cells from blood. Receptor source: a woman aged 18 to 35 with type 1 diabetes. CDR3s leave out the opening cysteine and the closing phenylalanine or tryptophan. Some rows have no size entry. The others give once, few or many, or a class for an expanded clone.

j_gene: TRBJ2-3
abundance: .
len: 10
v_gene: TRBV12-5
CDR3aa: ASGLQTEPQY

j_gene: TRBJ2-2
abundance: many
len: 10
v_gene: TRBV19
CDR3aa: ASTSRTGELF

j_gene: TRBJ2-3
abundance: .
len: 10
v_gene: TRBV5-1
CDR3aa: ASSLNSDTQY

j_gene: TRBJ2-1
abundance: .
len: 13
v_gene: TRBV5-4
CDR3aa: ASSLKTSGWNEQF

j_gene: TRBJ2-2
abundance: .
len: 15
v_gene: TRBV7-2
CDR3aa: ASSRPRGGSNTGELF

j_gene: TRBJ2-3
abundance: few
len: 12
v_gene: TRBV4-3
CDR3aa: ASSQDAGTDTQY

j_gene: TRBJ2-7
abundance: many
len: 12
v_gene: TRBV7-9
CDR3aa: ASSLPGVYYEQY

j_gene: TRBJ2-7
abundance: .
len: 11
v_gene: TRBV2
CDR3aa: ASTVRGDNEQY

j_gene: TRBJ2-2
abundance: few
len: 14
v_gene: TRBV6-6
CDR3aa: ASSYSGLALVGELF

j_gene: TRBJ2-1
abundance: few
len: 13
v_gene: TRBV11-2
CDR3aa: ASSLGQNAYNEQF

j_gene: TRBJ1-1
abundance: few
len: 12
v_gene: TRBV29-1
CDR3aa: SVGGQGMNTEAF

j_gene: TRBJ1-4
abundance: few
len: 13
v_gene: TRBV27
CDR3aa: ASSLRVATNEKLF

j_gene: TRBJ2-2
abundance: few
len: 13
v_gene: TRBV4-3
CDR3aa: ASSPLAGFTGELF

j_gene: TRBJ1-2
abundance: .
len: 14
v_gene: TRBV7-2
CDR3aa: ASSLAGRSVLYGYT

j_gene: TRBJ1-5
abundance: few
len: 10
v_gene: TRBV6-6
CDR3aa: ASSLAGGPQH

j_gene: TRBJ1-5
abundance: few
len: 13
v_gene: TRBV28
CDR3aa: ASISPGTGDGAQH

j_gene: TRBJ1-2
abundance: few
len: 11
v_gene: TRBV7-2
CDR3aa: ASSIDSSYGYT

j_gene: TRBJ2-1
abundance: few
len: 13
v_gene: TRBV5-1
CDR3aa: ASSVSGSGNNEQF

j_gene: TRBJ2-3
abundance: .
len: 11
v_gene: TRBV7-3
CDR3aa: ASSLVGTDTQY

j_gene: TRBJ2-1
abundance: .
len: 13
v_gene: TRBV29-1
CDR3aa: SVEDWQIARNEQF

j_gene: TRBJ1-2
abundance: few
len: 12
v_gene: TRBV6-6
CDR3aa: ASSSRDRANGYT

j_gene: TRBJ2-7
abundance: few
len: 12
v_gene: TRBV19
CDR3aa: ASSRGQASYEQY

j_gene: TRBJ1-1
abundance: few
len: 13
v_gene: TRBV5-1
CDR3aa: ASSLERGRGTEAF

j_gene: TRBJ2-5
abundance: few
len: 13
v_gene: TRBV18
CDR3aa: ASSPNPGQGETQY

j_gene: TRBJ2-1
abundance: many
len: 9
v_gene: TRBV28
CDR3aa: ASSLSREQF

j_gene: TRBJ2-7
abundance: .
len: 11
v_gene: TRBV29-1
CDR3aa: SARTSGGYEQY

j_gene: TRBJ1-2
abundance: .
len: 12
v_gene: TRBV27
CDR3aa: ASSSRGGGYGYT

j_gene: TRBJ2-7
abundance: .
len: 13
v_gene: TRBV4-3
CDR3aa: ASSQDLTGRGEQY

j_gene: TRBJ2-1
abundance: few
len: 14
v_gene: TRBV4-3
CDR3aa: ASSQEKQEGYNEQF

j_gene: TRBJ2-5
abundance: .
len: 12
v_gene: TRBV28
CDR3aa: ASSIPQGGETQY

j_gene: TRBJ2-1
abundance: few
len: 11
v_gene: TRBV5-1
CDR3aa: ASSGTSGNEQF